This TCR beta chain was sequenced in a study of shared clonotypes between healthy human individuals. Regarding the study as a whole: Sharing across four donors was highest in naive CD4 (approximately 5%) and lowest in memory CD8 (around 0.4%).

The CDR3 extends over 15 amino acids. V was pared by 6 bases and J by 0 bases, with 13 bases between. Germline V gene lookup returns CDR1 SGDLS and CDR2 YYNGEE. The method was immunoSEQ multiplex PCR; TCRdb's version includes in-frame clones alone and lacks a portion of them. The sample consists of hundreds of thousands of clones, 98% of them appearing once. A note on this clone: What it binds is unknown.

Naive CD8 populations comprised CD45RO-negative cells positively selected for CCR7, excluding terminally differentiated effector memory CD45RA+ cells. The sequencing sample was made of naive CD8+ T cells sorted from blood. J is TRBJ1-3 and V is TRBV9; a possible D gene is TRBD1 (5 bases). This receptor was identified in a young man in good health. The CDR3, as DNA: TGTGCCAGCACCCCGGGGCCCAGCTCTGGAAACACCATATATTTT. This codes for CASTPGPSSGNTIYF.